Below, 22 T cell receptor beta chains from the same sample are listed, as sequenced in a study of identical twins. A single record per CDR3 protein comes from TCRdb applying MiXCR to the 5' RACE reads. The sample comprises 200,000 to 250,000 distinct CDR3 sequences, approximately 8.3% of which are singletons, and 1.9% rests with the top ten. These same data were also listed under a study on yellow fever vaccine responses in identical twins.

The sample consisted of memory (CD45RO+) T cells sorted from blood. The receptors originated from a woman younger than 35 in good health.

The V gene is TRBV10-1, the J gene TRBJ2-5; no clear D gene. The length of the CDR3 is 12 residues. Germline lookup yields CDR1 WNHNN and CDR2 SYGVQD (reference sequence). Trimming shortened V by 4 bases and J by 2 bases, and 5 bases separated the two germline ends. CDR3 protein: CASSVGQETQYF. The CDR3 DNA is TGCGCCAGCAGTGTGGGACAAGAGACCCAGTACTTC.

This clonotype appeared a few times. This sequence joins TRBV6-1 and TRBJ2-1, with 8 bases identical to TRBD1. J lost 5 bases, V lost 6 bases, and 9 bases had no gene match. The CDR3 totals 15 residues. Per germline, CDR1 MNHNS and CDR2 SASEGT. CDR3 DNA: TGTGCCAGCAGCGATTGGGGGACAGGAGACAATGAGCAGTTCTTC. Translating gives CASSDWGTGDNEQFF.

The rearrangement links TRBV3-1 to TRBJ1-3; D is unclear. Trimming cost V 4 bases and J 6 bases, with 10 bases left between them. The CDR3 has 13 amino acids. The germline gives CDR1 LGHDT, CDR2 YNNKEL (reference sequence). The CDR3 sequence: CASSLGALNTIYF. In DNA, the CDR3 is TGTGCCAGCAGCCTTGGTGCCCTAAACACCATATATTTT.

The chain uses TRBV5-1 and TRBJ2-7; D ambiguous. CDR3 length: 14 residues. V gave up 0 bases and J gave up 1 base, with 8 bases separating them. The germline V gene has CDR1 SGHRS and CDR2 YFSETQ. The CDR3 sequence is CASSLVLGSYEQYF. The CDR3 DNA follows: TGCGCCAGCAGCTTGGTCCTGGGTTCCTACGAGCAGTACTTC.

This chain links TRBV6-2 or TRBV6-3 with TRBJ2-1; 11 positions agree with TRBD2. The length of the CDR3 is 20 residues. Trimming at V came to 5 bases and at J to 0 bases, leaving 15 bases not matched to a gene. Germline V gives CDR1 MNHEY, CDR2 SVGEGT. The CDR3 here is CASSLTSGSISAGSYNEQFF. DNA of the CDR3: TGTGCCAGCAGTCTTACTAGCGGGAGTATCTCGGCTGGCTCCTACAATGAGCAGTTCTTC.

Written as DNA, the CDR3 is TGTGCCAACACCCCCGGACTAGCGGGTATAGATACGCAGTATTTT. This gives the protein CANTPGLAGIDTQYF. The genes are TRBV7-2 and TRBJ2-3; TRBD2 agrees at 11 bases. The CDR3 consists of 15 residues. V lost 10 bases, J lost 5 bases, and 11 bases stayed unmatched. CDR1 is SGHTA and CDR2 is FQGNSA in the germline V gene.

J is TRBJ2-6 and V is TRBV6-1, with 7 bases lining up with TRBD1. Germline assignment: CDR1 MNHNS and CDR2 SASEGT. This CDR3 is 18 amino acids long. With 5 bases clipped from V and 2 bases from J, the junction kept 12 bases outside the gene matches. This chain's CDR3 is CASSLRPGDSPGANVLTF. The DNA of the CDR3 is TGTGCCAGCAGTCTTCGTCCTGGGGACAGTCCTGGGGCCAACGTCCTGACTTTC.

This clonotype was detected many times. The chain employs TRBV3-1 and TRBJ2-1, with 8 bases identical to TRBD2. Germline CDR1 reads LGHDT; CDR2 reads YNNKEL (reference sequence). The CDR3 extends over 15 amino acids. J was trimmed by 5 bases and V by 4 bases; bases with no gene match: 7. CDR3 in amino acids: CASSPVTSEHNEQFF. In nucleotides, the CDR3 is TGTGCCAGCAGCCCCGTGACTAGCGAGCACAATGAGCAGTTCTTC.

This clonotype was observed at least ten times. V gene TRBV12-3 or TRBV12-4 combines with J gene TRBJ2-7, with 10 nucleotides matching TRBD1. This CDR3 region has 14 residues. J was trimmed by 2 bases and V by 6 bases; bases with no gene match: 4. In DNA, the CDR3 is TGTGCCAGCAGCTGGACAGGGGGGACCTACGAGCAGTACTTC. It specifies CASSWTGGTYEQYF.

The CDR3 spells CSARAGLDTQYF. CDR3 DNA: TGCAGTGCTCGGGCGGGATTGGATACGCAGTATTTT. This sequence joins TRBV20-1 and TRBJ2-3; D might be TRBD2 (6 bases). This CDR3 is 12 amino acids long. The germline V gene has CDR1 DFQATT and CDR2 SNEGSKA (reference sequence). V lost 5 bases and J 6 bases, leaving 12 bases between the germline ends.

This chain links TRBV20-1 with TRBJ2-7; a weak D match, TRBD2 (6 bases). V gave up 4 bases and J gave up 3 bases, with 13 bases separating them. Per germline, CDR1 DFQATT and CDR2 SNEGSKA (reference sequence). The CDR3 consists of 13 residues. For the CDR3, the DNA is TGCAGTGCTAAAGGGACTCACGTCTACGAGCAGTACTTC. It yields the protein CSAKGTHVYEQYF.

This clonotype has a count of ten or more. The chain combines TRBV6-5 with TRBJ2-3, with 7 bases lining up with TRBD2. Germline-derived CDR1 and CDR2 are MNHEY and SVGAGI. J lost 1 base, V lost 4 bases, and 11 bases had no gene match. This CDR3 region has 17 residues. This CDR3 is CASSFWAGEGGTDTQYF. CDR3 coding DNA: TGTGCCAGCAGTTTCTGGGCGGGGGAGGGAGGCACAGATACGCAGTATTTT.

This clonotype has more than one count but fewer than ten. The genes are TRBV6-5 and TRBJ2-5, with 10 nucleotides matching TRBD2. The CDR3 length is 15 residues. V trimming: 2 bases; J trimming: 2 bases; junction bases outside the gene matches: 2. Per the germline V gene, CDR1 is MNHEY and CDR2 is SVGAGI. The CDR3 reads CASSYGAGGQETQYF. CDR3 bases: TGTGCCAGCAGTTACGGAGCGGGAGGGCAAGAGACCCAGTACTTC.

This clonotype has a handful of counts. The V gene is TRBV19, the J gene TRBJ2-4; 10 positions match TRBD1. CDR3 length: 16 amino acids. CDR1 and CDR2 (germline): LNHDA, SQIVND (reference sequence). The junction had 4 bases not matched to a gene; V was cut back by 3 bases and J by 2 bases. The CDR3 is CASSILTGGPKNIQYF. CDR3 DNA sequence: TGTGCCAGTAGTATCTTGACAGGGGGCCCCAAAAACATTCAGTACTTC.

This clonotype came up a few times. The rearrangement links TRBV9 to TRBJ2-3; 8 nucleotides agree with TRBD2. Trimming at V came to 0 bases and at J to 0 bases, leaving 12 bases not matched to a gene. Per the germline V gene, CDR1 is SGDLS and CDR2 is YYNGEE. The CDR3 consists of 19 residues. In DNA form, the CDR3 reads TGTGCCAGCAGCGTAGGGGTTAGCGGGGTCCCCTCTAGCACAGATACGCAGTATTTT. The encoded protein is CASSVGVSGVPSSTDTQYF.

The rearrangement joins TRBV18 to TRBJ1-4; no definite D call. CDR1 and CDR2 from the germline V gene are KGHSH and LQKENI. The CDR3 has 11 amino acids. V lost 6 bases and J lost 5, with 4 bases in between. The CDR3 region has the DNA TGTGCCAGCTCGGGAAATGAAAAACTGTTTTTT. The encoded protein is CASSGNEKLFF.

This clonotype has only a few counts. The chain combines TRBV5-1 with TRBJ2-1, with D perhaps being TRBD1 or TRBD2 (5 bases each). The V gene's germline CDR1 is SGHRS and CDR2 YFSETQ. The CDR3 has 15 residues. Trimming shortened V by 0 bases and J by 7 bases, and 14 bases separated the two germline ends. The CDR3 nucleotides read TGCGCCAGCAGCTTGGCCCCGGGGCCCGAGAATGAGCAGTTCTTC. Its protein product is CASSLAPGPENEQFF.

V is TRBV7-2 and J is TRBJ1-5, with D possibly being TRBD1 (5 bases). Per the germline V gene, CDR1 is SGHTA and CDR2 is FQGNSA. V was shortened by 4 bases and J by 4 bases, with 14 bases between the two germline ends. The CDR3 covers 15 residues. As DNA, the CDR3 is TGTGCCAGCAGCTCGGGACCTGGGCGGAATCAGCCCCAGCATTTT. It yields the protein CASSSGPGRNQPQHF.

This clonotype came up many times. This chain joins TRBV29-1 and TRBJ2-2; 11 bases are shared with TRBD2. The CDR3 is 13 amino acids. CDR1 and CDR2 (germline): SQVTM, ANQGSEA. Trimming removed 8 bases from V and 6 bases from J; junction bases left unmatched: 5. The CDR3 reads CSTSGRGAGELFF. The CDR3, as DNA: TGCAGCACTAGCGGGAGAGGGGCCGGGGAGCTGTTTTTT.

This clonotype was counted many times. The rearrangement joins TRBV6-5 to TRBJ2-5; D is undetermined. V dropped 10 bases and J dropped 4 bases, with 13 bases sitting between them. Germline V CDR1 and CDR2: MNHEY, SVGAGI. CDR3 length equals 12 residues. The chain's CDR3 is CATKHPAETQYF. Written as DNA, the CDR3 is TGTGCCACGAAACACCCCGCAGAGACCCAGTACTTC.

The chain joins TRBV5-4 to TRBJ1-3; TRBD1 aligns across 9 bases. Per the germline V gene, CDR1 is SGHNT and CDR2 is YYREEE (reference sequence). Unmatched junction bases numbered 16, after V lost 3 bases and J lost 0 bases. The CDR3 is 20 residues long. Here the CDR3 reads CASSYTWDRATFLSGNTIYF. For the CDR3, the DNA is TGTGCCAGCAGCTATACGTGGGACAGGGCTACCTTCCTCTCTGGAAACACCATATATTTT.

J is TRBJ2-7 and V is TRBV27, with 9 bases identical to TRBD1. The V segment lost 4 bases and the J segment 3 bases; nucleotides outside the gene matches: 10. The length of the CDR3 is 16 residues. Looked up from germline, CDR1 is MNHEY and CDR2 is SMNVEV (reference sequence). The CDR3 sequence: CASSSLAGTGSYEQYF. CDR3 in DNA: TGTGCCAGCAGTTCCTTGGCCGGGACAGGGAGCTACGAGCAGTACTTC.